Listed below are T cell receptor beta chains from one sample, sequenced in a study of monozygotic twins with inflammatory bowel disease. Reprocessing the 5' RACE reads, TCRdb reports a single entry for every CDR3 protein and omits DNA. The listing records under 350,000 distinct CDR3 sequences. Sequenced sample: blood. The receptor set was obtained from a human donor with ulcerative colitis or Crohn's disease, or a healthy co-twin of an affected twin (not recorded which). The CDR3 runs from the conserved cysteine through the conserved F or W.

>TRBJ2-7|TRBV4-1
CASSQDTYEQYF
>TRBJ2-5|TRBV5-5
CASSDPQGPETQYF
>TRBJ2-7|TRBV5-1
CASSLAAGRAYEQYF
>TRBJ2-5|TRBV5-1
CASSKRQGGETQYF
>TRBJ2-7|TRBV4-2
CASSQELVGAPHEQYF
>TRBJ1-4|TRBV7-9
CASSLLAGTNEKLFF
>TRBJ2-7|TRBV7-2
CASSLGREPGSYEQYF
>TRBJ2-7|TRBV6-5
CASSYRDGYYEQYF
>TRBJ2-3|TRBV2
CASSIGQGGTDTQYF
>TRBJ1-6|TRBV7-8
CASSRPNSPLHF
>TRBJ2-2|TRBV4-3
CASSHDRQGVRELFF
>TRBJ2-7|TRBV20-1
CSADGTSGPYEQYF
>TRBJ2-7|TRBV4-3
CASSQDRWAYEQYF
>TRBJ1-1|TRBV6-1
CASQYVPSNTEAFF
>TRBJ2-3|TRBV7-6
CASSLSSSMGHSTDTQYF
>TRBJ2-1|TRBV30
CAWTHGNLEQFF
>TRBJ1-2|TRBV5-1
CASSLAGADGYTF
>TRBJ2-3|TRBV6-1
CASRLPGGPDTQYF
>TRBJ1-1|TRBV5-6
CASSLFGSGTMNTEAFF
>TRBJ1-3|TRBV6-5
CASRSQAWNTIYF
>TRBJ1-1|TRBV28
CASKARNTEAFF
>TRBJ2-4|TRBV28
CASSIVAKNIQYF
>TRBJ1-2|TRBV7-8
CASSLEGPRGYTF
>TRBJ2-1|TRBV9
CASSVRLLSSYNEQFF
>TRBJ1-4|TRBV25-1
CASSELGYEKLFF
>TRBJ2-3|TRBV6-2/TRBV6-3
CASKGGGATEDTQYF
>TRBJ1-6|TRBV18
CASSPEGKGSPLHF
>TRBJ2-7|TRBV7-9
CASSLATAGGKEQYF
>TRBJ2-2|TRBV5-1
CASQTGDTGELFF
>TRBJ2-1|TRBV14
CASSQGVRSAYNEQFF
>TRBJ2-7|TRBV5-1
CASSLVGGPYEQYF
>TRBJ2-3|TRBV19
CASSRQRGSADTQYF
>TRBJ2-1|TRBV19
CASSILLPSLYNEQFF
>TRBJ2-3|TRBV29-1
CSVSGTSGSTDTQYF
>TRBJ2-7|TRBV6-1
CASRAMVVAYEQYF
>TRBJ2-1|TRBV7-2
CASSPVAGRAYNEQFF
>TRBJ2-7|TRBV28
CASRPPGLAGDYEQYF
>TRBJ1-1|TRBV6-1
CASSPLDRVDTEAFF
>TRBJ2-2|TRBV5-4
CASSFISGPGELFF
>TRBJ2-1|TRBV7-2
CASSLGGTIYNEQFF
>TRBJ2-5|TRBV5-4
CASSGSGVIATQYF
>TRBJ2-1|TRBV19
CASSSRLADEQFF
>TRBJ1-3|TRBV7-2
CASSRDRVGGGNTIYF
>TRBJ1-6|TRBV5-1
CASSLGGDGAGNSPLHF
>TRBJ2-1|TRBV11-2
CASSLERVTSGGINEQFF
>TRBJ2-6|TRBV3-1
CASSPPFSSGANVLTF
>TRBJ1-2|TRBV25-1
CASSAQGLYGYTF
>TRBJ1-2|TRBV7-2
CASSLVGTGGNYGYTF
>TRBJ2-4|TRBV12-3/TRBV12-4
CASCLHAKNIQYF
>TRBJ2-1|TRBV20-1
CSAPTNPPYGNEQFF
>TRBJ2-5|TRBV18
CASSPDRKETQYF
>TRBJ1-3|TRBV5-1
CASSPGGGSGNTIYF
>TRBJ1-4|TRBV12-3/TRBV12-4
CASSLVLPAGKLFF
>TRBJ2-3|TRBV15
CATSRAQGTDTQCF
>TRBJ1-2|TRBV20-1
CSAQTANGYTF
>TRBJ2-3|TRBV20-1
CSATRAVSTGTQYF
>TRBJ1-2|TRBV20-1
CSARDSGQANYGYTF
>TRBJ1-5|TRBV7-9
CASSLSGEGPQHF